The rows below give T cell receptor beta chains drawn from one sample of a study of blood T cell repertoires in COVID-19. This table comes from immunoSEQ multiplex PCR, and its TCRdb copy is limited to in-frame clones, with some not included. The sample consists of tens of thousands of clones, approximately 71% of them appearing once. Sequenced material: peripheral blood. Receptors originate from a woman in her fifties or sixties with acute or convalescent COVID-19. CDR3s include the opening cysteine and the closing phenylalanine or tryptophan. A D gene is named only where the DNA matches it firmly.

V: TRBV28; D: -; CDR3: CASSSQLGSGNTIYF
V: TRBV3-1/TRBV3-2; D: -; CDR3: CASSQVKSTEAFF
V: TRBV7-2; D: TRBD2; CDR3: CASSSRGVGNEQFF
V: TRBV28; D: -; CDR3: CASSFGVRDSTDTQYF
V: TRBV28; D: -; CDR3: CASSLLLGGLRSNQPQHF
V: TRBV11-3; D: -; CDR3: CASSPLGGSTEAFF
V: TRBV7-2; D: TRBD1; CDR3: CASSLKSQGPSYGYTF
V: TRBV29-1; D: TRBD2; CDR3: CSVEVSGGVYEQYF
V: TRBV27; D: -; CDR3: CASSLGGGPGGAFF
V: TRBV6-6; D: TRBD2; CDR3: CASHSGGTHGTQYF
V: TRBV12-3/TRBV12-4; D: -; CDR3: CASARVTNEKLFF
V: TRBV28; D: TRBD2; CDR3: CASRIAGAVAPGELFF
V: TRBV15; D: TRBD1; CDR3: CASRRGQGRNTEAFF
V: TRBV9; D: TRBD1; CDR3: CASSAGQGRFSYEQYF
V: TRBV5-4; D: -; CDR3: CASSLAGPGNTIYF
V: TRBV30; D: -; CDR3: CAWSVQGWNTEAFF
V: TRBV11-2; D: -; CDR3: CASSDLGGEVADTQYF
V: TRBV10-3; D: -; CDR3: CATQGSTGNTIYF
V: TRBV18; D: -; CDR3: CASSLKGDTEAFF
V: TRBV12-3/TRBV12-4; D: -; CDR3: CASRTAANYGYTF
V: TRBV7-2; D: -; CDR3: CASSQVAGNTIYF
V: TRBV28; D: -; CDR3: CASSLGQLYNEQFF
V: TRBV2; D: -; CDR3: CASSEQAGNSPLHF
V: TRBV5-1; D: -; CDR3: CASSLVGAGNQPQHF
V: TRBV30; D: -; CDR3: CACGLSEAFF
V: TRBV9; D: -; CDR3: CASSVGQGYNEKLFF
V: TRBV27; D: -; CDR3: CASSVRGGANYGYTF
V: TRBV12-5; D: TRBD2; CDR3: CASGLAGGPNEQFF
V: TRBV30; D: TRBD1; CDR3: CAWSVDRGGSTIYF
V: TRBV6-5; D: TRBD1; CDR3: CASSPTGGQETQYF
V: TRBV7-9; D: -; CDR3: CASSSEGVNTEAFF
V: TRBV5-4; D: -; CDR3: CASSEGGIHLNTEAFF
V: TRBV3-1/TRBV3-2; D: TRBD2; CDR3: CASSQGLGGGTDTQYF
V: TRBV19; D: -; CDR3: CASRPRGGVARGYTF
V: TRBV11-2; D: -; CDR3: CASSSPGTLEAFF
V: TRBV6-1; D: -; CDR3: CASSDHPGDTGELFF
V: TRBV6-6; D: -; CDR3: CASSRLSGTSNSPLHF
V: TRBV7-6; D: -; CDR3: CASSLDRAGYNEQFF
V: TRBV7-6; D: TRBD2; CDR3: CASSSLTSGASYEQYF
V: TRBV7-2; D: -; CDR3: CASSEQVTYEQYF
V: TRBV7-2; D: -; CDR3: CASSFRSGNSPLHF